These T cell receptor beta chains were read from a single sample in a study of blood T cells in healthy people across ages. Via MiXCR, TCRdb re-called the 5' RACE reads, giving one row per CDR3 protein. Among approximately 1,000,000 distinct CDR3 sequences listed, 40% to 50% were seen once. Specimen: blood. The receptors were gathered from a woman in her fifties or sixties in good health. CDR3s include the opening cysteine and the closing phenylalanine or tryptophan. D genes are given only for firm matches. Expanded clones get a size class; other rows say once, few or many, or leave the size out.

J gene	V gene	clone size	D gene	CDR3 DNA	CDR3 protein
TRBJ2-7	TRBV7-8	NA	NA	TGTGCCAGCAGCTTAGGGGCCCTGGGGTTCCGGGGGGAGCAGTACTTC	CASSLGALGFRGEQYF
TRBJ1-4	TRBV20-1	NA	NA	TGCAGTGCTAGAGTAGGGACACTTGATGAAAAACTGTTTTTT	CSARVGTLDEKLFF
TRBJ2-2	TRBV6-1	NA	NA	TGTGCCAGCAGTGACCAGGAAACCGGGGAGCTGTTTTTT	CASSDQETGELFF
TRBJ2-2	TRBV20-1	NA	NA	TGCAGTGCTAGATTGGGTACCGGGGAGCTGTTTTTT	CSARLGTGELFF
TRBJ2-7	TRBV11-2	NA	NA	TGTGCCAGCGTCACCGGAGGCTCCTACGAGCAGTACTTC	CASVTGGSYEQYF
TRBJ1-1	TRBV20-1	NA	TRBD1	TGCAGTGCTAGGTTCGGCAGGGGGGGCACTGAAGCTTTCTTT	CSARFGRGGTEAFF
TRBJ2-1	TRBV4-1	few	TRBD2	TGCGCCAGCAGCCCTATGGGACTAGCGGGAGTTCCTGAGCAGTTCTTC	CASSPMGLAGVPEQFF
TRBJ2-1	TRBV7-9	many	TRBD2	TGTGCCAGCAGCCTCGGACTAGCGGGAGAGCAGTTCTTC	CASSLGLAGEQFF
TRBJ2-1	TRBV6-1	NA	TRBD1	TGTGCCAGCAGTCCCTTACAGGGGGCCATTCATTCCTACAATGAGCAGTTCTTC	CASSPLQGAIHSYNEQFF
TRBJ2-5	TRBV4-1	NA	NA	TGCGCCAGCAGCCAAACGATCGTGGGGATTTCAGAGACCCAGTACTTC	CASSQTIVGISETQYF
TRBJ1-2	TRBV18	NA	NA	TGTGCCAGCTCCCAGGAGACAGGCCTCTCGGGCTACACCTTC	CASSQETGLSGYTF
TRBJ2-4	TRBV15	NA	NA	TGTGCCACCAGCAGAGATGGCGGAGGGTTTATCATTCAGTACTTC	CATSRDGGGFIIQYF
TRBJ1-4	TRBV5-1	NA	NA	TGCGCCAGCAGCTTGGACCCCTCGGGTTCGAATGAAAAACTGTTTTTT	CASSLDPSGSNEKLFF
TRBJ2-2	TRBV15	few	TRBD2	TGTGCCACCAGCCGTCGACTAGCGGGAGGATCCACCGGGGAGCTGTTTTTT	CATSRRLAGGSTGELFF
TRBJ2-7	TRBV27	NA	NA	TGTGCCAGCAGTTGGGGGGTTAGGGACGAGCAGTACTTC	CASSWGVRDEQYF
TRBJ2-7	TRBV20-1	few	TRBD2	TGCAGTGCTGGGGGACTAGCGGATTACGAGCAGTACTTC	CSAGGLADYEQYF
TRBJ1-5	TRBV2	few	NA	TGTGCCAGCAGTGGGGCGGCAGACTATAGCAATCAGCCCCAGCATTTT	CASSGAADYSNQPQHF
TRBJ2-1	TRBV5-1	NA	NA	TGCGCCAGCAGCTTAGAGGGAAACCCGTACAATGAGCAGTTCTTC	CASSLEGNPYNEQFF
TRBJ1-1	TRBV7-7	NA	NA	TGTGCCAGCAGCTTAGACAGGGTTGCCACTGAAGCTTTCTTT	CASSLDRVATEAFF
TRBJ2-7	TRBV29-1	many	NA	TGCAGCGTCGCGGACAGCATCACTTCCTACGAGCAGTACTTC	CSVADSITSYEQYF
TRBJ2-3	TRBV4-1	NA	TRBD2	TGCGCCAGCAGCCAACACCGACTAGCGGGTAGCACAGATACGCAGTATTTT	CASSQHRLAGSTDTQYF
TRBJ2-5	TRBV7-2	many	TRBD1	TGTGCCAGCAGCTTAATCTCCGGACAGGGGTTGGAGACCCAGTACTTC	CASSLISGQGLETQYF
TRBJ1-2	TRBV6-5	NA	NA	TGTGCCAGCAGCCCCGTGAAGGCTAACTATGGCTACACCTTC	CASSPVKANYGYTF
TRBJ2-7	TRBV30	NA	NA	TGTGCCCGGGACGGTTCCCCCTACGAGCAGTACTTC	CARDGSPYEQYF
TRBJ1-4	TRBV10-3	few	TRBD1	TGTGCCGCCGACCACAGGGGATCTGTTAGAAAACTGTTTTTT	CAADHRGSVRKLFF
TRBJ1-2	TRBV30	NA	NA	TGTGCCTGGAGTGTGGGTCGGGGGTGGGATGGCTACACCTTC	CAWSVGRGWDGYTF
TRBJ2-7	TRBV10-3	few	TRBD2	TGTGCCATCAGTGGACCTAGCGGGAGTGACGAGCAGTACTTC	CAISGPSGSDEQYF
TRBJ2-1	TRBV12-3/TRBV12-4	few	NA	TGTGCCAGCAGGATGGTGGTGGATCGTGAGCAGTTCTTC	CASRMVVDREQFF
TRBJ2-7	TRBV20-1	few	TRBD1	TGCAGTGCTAGCGGGGACAGATTGGACTACGAGCAGTACTTC	CSASGDRLDYEQYF
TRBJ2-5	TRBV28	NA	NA	TGTGCCAGCAGGTCCTCGGGAGTAAGAGAGACCCAGTACTTC	CASRSSGVRETQYF
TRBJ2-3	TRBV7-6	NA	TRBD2	TGTGCCAGCAGCCCCAGATCCACTAGCGGAAGCACAGATACGCAGTATTTT	CASSPRSTSGSTDTQYF
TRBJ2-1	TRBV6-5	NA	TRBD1	TGTGCCAGCAGTATGGGACAGACCTACAATGAGCAGTTCTTC	CASSMGQTYNEQFF
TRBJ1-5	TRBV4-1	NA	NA	TGCGCCAGCAGCCAAGATGAGAGGGAGCACCAGCCCCAGCATTTT	CASSQDEREHQPQHF
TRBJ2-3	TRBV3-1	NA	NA	TGTGCCAGCAGCCATACAAACGTGGATACGCAGTATTTT	CASSHTNVDTQYF
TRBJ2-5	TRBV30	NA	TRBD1	TGTGCCTGGAGTAGCAGGGGGCCTGAGACCCAGTACTTC	CAWSSRGPETQYF
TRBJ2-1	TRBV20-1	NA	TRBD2	TGCAGTGCTAAGGGGGCTAGCGGGAGCTTCAATGAGCAGTTCTTC	CSAKGASGSFNEQFF
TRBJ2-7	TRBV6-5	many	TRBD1	TGTGCCAGCACATCGGACAGGGGCTACGAGCAGTACTTC	CASTSDRGYEQYF